Listed here are 29 T cell receptor beta chains from one sample, sequenced in a study of cytomegalovirus exposure and HLA in healthy donors. PCR involved 60 Vbeta and 13 Jbeta primers. Repertoires were generated with immunoSEQ multiplex PCR, while TCRdb's copy carries only in-frame clones and drops some. The data contain 200,000 to 250,000 clones, around 83% of them singletons. The specimen sequenced was PBMCs. These receptors were obtained from a girl between 10 and 17 years old in good health and CMV-seronegative.

This clone was seen only a few times. This chain joins TRBV5-6 and TRBJ2-7, with 7 bases that match TRBD1. CDR1 SGHDT and CDR2 YYEEEE come from the germline V gene. The CDR3 totals 14 residues. With 4 bases clipped from V and 0 bases from J, the junction kept 4 bases outside the gene matches. In DNA, the CDR3 is TGTGCCAGCAGCCCTACAGGGGCCTCCTACGAGCAGTACTTC. It codes for CASSPTGASYEQYF.

The genes are TRBV28 and TRBJ1-2; no clear D gene. The V end lost 7 bases, the J end lost 4 bases, and 13 bases lay between the germline ends. The length of the CDR3 is 13 residues. CDR1 MDHEN and CDR2 SYDVKM come from the germline V gene. The CDR3 here is CASMREVTYGYTF. The CDR3 coding sequence is TGTGCCAGCATGAGGGAGGTCACCTATGGCTACACCTTC.

This chain links TRBV4-3 with TRBJ2-5, with 10 bases matching TRBD1. The closer fit of TRBJ2-7 to the DNA end suggests the J call may be wrong. Germline CDR1 reads LGHNA; CDR2 reads YSLEER. The CDR3 spans 17 residues. DNA of the CDR3: TGCGCCAGCAGCCAAGACTGGTTGACAGGGGGCAACTACGAGCAGTACTTC. Protein: CASSQDWLTGGNYEQYF.

CDR3 in amino acids: CASSLLGGSTQTDTQYF. The CDR3 region has the DNA TGTGCCAGCAGCCTCCTAGGGGGTAGTACACAAACAGATACGCAGTATTTT. This chain connects TRBV7-6 to TRBJ2-3, with D maybe TRBD1 (6 bases). CDR1 and CDR2 (germline): SGHVS, FNYEAQ. There are 17 residues in the CDR3. Trimming removed 5 bases from V and 3 bases from J, with 21 bases in between.

The V call is TRBV30, the J call TRBJ2-2, with D unresolved. This CDR3 is built from 13 residues. Trimming took off 0 bases at V and 4 bases at J, with 6 bases between the two ends. Germline CDR1 reads GTSNPN; CDR2 reads SVGIG (reference sequence). Here the CDR3 reads CAWSVLFTGELFF. CDR3 nucleotides: TGTGCCTGGAGTGTACTCTTCACCGGGGAGCTGTTTTTT.

V is TRBV2 and J is TRBJ1-5; D ambiguous. The CDR3 contains 16 residues. CDR1 is SNHLY, CDR2 FYNNEI, per germline. With 7 bases removed from V and 0 bases from J, the gap between germline ends came to 16 bases. The CDR3 coding sequence is TGTGCCAGCAATGGGCAGAGCTCATATAGCAATCAGCCCCAGCATTTT. Its translation: CASNGQSSYSNQPQHF. Full variable domain (rest looked up from reference TRBV2 and TRBJ1-5): EPEVTQTPSHQVTQMGQEVILRCVPISNHLYFYWYRQILGQKVEFLVSFYNNEISEKSEIFDDQFSVERPDGSNFTLKIRSTKLEDSAMYFCASNGQSSYSNQPQHFGDGTRLSIL.

This chain joins TRBV5-1 and TRBJ2-1; 13 bases align to TRBD2. The CDR3 is made up of 15 amino acids. In germline, CDR1 is SGHRS, CDR2 YFSETQ. Trimming removed 2 bases from V and 8 bases from J; junction bases left unmatched: 4. The CDR3 loop is CASSLTSGRADEQFF. CDR3 DNA sequence: TGCGCCAGCAGCTTAACTAGCGGGAGGGCCGATGAGCAGTTCTTC.

The chain uses TRBV14 and TRBJ1-5; D is unresolved. This CDR3 is built from 13 residues. In germline, CDR1 is SGHDN, CDR2 FVKESK. Trimming left V 1 base short and J 7 bases short, with 8 bases between. CDR3 DNA sequence: TGTGCCAGCAGCCAAGCAGGCGGGCAGCCCCAGCATTTT. This codes for CASSQAGGQPQHF.

V usage is TRBV6-4 and J usage is TRBJ2-7, with D possibly TRBD2 on 6 matching bases. V was pared by 9 bases and J by 3 bases, with 24 bases between. The CDR3 sequence is 16 residues long. CDR1 is MRHNA, CDR2 SNTAGT, per germline. The CDR3 spells CASPPGMRDACYEQYF. The CDR3 region has the DNA TGTGCCAGTCCCCCCGGAATGCGGGACGCATGCTACGAGCAGTACTTC.

V and J are TRBV27 and TRBJ2-7; 7 bases align to TRBD2. This CDR3 has 16 amino acids. Germline values: CDR1 MNHEY, CDR2 SMNVEV (reference sequence). Trimming removed 2 bases from V and 2 bases from J; junction bases left unmatched: 9. The CDR3 protein is CASSLQASGNTYEQYF. In DNA, the CDR3 is TGTGCCAGCAGTTTACAGGCTAGCGGAAACACCTACGAGCAGTACTTC.

This clone was seen a single time. The V gene is TRBV5-1, the J gene TRBJ2-7; 8 bases are shared with TRBD2. After removal of 4 bases from V and 4 bases from J, the junction contained 10 bases not matched to a gene. CDR1 SGHRS and CDR2 YFSETQ come from the germline V gene. The CDR3 loop spans 15 amino acids. CDR3 sequence (DNA): TGCGCCAGCAGCCCCCGGGAGGGCGGGACTTACGAGCAGTACTTC. The encoded protein is CASSPREGGTYEQYF.

V is TRBV28 and J is TRBJ1-5; D possibly corresponds to TRBD1 (6 bases). CDR3 size: 15 residues. Trimming took off 4 bases at V and 4 bases at J, with 14 bases between the two ends. CDR1 is MDHEN, CDR2 SYDVKM, per germline. The CDR3 here is CASSSGGGLNQPQHF. CDR3 DNA: TGTGCCAGCAGTTCTGGCGGGGGCCTAAATCAGCCCCAGCATTTT.

This chain links TRBV7-8 with TRBJ2-2; D may be TRBD2 (6 bases). The V end was cut by 5 bases, the J end by 4 bases, with 20 bases between. Germline assignment: CDR1 SGHVS and CDR2 FQNEAQ. The CDR3 is 17 amino acids. CDR3 bases: TGTGCCAGCAGCCTCCACGGAGGAGGGGCGGGCACCGGGGAGCTGTTTTTT. It translates to CASSLHGGGAGTGELFF.

This clone was counted a few times. V and J are TRBV5-6 and TRBJ2-2; 7 nucleotides match TRBD2. The V and J ends lost 0 bases and 0 bases, in that order; junction bases with no gene match: 2. Germline V gene sequence: CDR1 SGHDT, CDR2 YYEEEE. This CDR3 has 16 amino acids. CDR3 sequence (DNA): TGTGCCAGCAGCTTGGAGGGACTAACGAACACCGGGGAGCTGTTTTTT. Protein sequence: CASSLEGLTNTGELFF. Full variable domain (outside the CDR3, taken from reference TRBV5-6 and TRBJ2-2): DAGVTQSPTHLIKTRGQQVTLRCSPKSGHDTVSWYQQALGQGPQFIFQYYEEEERQRGNFPDRFSGHQFPNYSSELNVNALLLGDSALYLCASSLEGLTNTGELFFGEGSRLTVL.

V usage is TRBV7-9 and J usage is TRBJ1-2; D is unclear. In germline, CDR1 is SEHNR, CDR2 FQNEAQ (reference sequence). Trimming left V 6 bases short and J 6 bases short, with 5 bases between. The CDR3 is 10 residues long. CDR3 loop: CASSPDGYTF. The CDR3 DNA reads as TGTGCCAGCAGTCCGGATGGCTACACCTTC.

The chain employs TRBV11-2 and TRBJ1-1, with D maybe TRBD1 (5 bases). The CDR3 contains 14 residues. Trimming left V 2 bases short and J 1 base short, with 8 bases between. CDR1 SGHAT and CDR2 FQNNGV come from the germline V gene. CDR3 nucleotide sequence: TGTGCCAGCAGCTTAACAGGCGGGAACACTGAAGCTTTCTTT. Its translation is CASSLTGGNTEAFF.

V usage is TRBV30 and J usage is TRBJ2-7; a possible D gene is TRBD1 (6 bases). The CDR3 covers 13 residues. The ends were cut back, 4 bases at V and 2 bases at J, with 12 bases in the middle. Germline V CDR1 and CDR2: GTSNPN, SVGIG (reference sequence). The CDR3: CAWTRGITYEQYF. The CDR3 coding sequence is TGTGCCTGGACTAGGGGGATCACCTACGAGCAGTACTTC.

The V and J genes are TRBV7-9 and TRBJ1-5, with 9 bases aligning to TRBD1. This CDR3 has 16 amino acids. V was clipped by 4 bases and J by 4 bases; unmatched bases: 8. Germline V CDR1 and CDR2: SEHNR, FQNEAQ (reference sequence). CDR3 in DNA: TGTGCCAGCAGCTCGGGGACAGGGATGGCTAATCAGCCCCAGCATTTT. This codes for CASSSGTGMANQPQHF.

This clone was seen more than once but under ten times. The chain employs TRBV4-3 and TRBJ1-1; a possible D gene is TRBD1 (5 bases). Germline CDR1 reads LGHNA; CDR2 reads YSLEER. This CDR3 contains 13 residues. Deletions cut 7 bases from V and 3 bases from J, with 12 bases between. CDR3 nucleotides: TGCGCCAGCACCCTTTCCAGGGACACTGAAGCTTTCTTT. It codes for CASTLSRDTEAFF.

The V gene is TRBV7-3, the J gene TRBJ2-1; 10 positions agree with TRBD2. The length of the CDR3 is 15 residues. V shed 4 bases and J 9 bases; nucleotides not matched to a gene: 9. Germline-derived CDR1 and CDR2 are SGHTA and FQGTGA. The CDR3 sequence: CASSSKLSGRSEQFF. CDR3 DNA: TGTGCCAGCAGCTCAAAACTTAGCGGGAGGTCTGAGCAGTTCTTC. Full variable domain (remainder filled in from reference TRBV7-3 and TRBJ2-1): GAGVSQTPSNKVTEKGKYVELRCDPISGHTALYWYRQSLGQGPEFLIYFQGTGAADDSGLPNDRFFAVRPEGSVSTLKIQRTERGDSAVYLCASSSKLSGRSEQFFGPGTRLTVL.

This chain connects TRBV30 to TRBJ2-5; 10 bases are a match to TRBD2. The end of the DNA fits TRBJ2-7 better, so the J call may be wrong. The length of the CDR3 is 15 residues. CDR1 is GTSNPN, CDR2 SVGIG, per germline (reference sequence). CDR3 in DNA: TGTGCCTGGAGTGCCAAACTAGCGGGGCCCTACGAGCAGTACTTC. The encoded protein is CAWSAKLAGPYEQYF.

The chain is built from TRBV7-8 and TRBJ2-1, with 7 bases aligning to TRBD1. V lost 5 bases and J lost 9; bases outside the gene matches: 13. The germline gives CDR1 SGHVS, CDR2 FQNEAQ. CDR3 size: 15 residues. Here the CDR3 DNA reads TGTGCCAGCAGCGTCTACAGGGGTCCTAGTCGTGAGCAGTTCTTC. It yields the protein CASSVYRGPSREQFF.

The rearrangement joins TRBV27 to TRBJ1-1; the D gene is possibly TRBD1 (5 bases). With 10 bases removed from V and 5 bases from J, the gap between germline ends came to 17 bases. The CDR3 runs to 13 residues. Germline V gene sequence: CDR1 MNHEY, CDR2 SMNVEV (reference sequence). The CDR3: CATGRGERTEAFF. CDR3 DNA: TGTGCCACCGGCCGGGGGGAAAGAACTGAAGCTTTCTTT.

In DNA form, the CDR3 reads TGTGCCAGTAGTATAGTGGGGGGGAATCAGCCCCAGCATTTT. Translated, it gives CASSIVGGNQPQHF. The rearrangement joins TRBV19 to TRBJ1-5; perhaps TRBD1 as D (5 bases). The germline CDR1 and CDR2 sequences are LNHDA and SQIVND (reference sequence). This CDR3 is 14 amino acids long. Trimming left V 1 base short and J 4 bases short, with 8 bases between.

This chain joins TRBV6-1 and TRBJ2-1, with unresolved D. Looked up from germline, CDR1 is MNHNS and CDR2 is SASEGT. The CDR3 extends over 12 amino acids. Between the trimmed V and J ends, which lost 2 bases and 3 bases, there was a span of 2 bases. The CDR3 is CASSEYYNEQFF. CDR3 DNA sequence: TGTGCCAGCAGTGAATACTACAATGAGCAGTTCTTC.

This chain uses TRBV5-1 with TRBJ2-3, with D possibly being TRBD2 (6 bases). CDR1 SGHRS and CDR2 YFSETQ come from the germline V gene. This CDR3 contains 12 residues. V lost 4 bases to trimming and J lost 7 bases, with 10 bases between them. CDR3 nucleotide sequence: TGCGCCAGCAGCAGGGGACTGAATACGCAGTATTTT. Protein: CASSRGLNTQYF.

This rearrangement joins TRBV6-4 to TRBJ2-5, with no clear D. V shed 3 bases and J shed 5 bases, with 10 bases lying between them. The germline V gene has CDR1 MRHNA and CDR2 SNTAGT. The length of the CDR3 is 13 residues. The CDR3 DNA reads as TGTGCCAGCAGTGAGTCTAGTGAGGAGACCCAGTACTTC. It translates to CASSESSEETQYF.

V gene TRBV10-3 combines with J gene TRBJ2-7; the match to TRBD1 covers 9 bases. This CDR3 has 18 residues. With V trimmed by 3 bases and J by 0 bases, 12 bases remained unmatched. Germline V gene sequence: CDR1 ENHRY, CDR2 SYGVKD. Written as DNA, the CDR3 is TGTGCCATCAGTGACCGTACCGGGACAGGGTTTGGCTCCTACGAGCAGTACTTC. Its protein is CAISDRTGTGFGSYEQYF.

V is TRBV5-1 and J is TRBJ2-3; 12 bases match TRBD2. After removal of 3 bases from V and 2 bases from J, the junction contained 4 bases not matched to a gene. CDR3 length equals 16 residues. The germline V gene encodes CDR1 SGHRS and CDR2 YFSETQ. DNA for the CDR3: TGCGCCAGCAGCTCCAGGACTAGCGGGGACACAGATACGCAGTATTTT. Amino acids: CASSSRTSGDTDTQYF. Full variable domain (missing parts from reference TRBV5-1 and TRBJ2-3): KAGVTQTPRYLIKTRGQQVTLSCSPISGHRSVSWYQQTPGQGLQFLFEYFSETQRNKGNFPGRFSGRQFSNSRSEMNVSTLELGDSALYLCASSSRTSGDTDTQYFGPGTRLTVL.